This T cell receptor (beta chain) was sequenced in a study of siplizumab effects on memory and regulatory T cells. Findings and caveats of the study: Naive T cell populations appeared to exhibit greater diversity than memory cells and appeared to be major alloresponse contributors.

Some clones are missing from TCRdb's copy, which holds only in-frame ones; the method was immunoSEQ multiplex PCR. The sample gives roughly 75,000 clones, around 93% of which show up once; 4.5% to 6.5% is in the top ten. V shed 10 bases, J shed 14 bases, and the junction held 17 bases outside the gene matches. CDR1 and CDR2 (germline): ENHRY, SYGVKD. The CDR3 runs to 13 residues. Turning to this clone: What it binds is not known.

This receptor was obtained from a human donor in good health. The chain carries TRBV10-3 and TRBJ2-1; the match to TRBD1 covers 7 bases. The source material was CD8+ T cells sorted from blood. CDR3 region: CATGGVDGLREFF. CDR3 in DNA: TGTGCCACAGGGGGTGTTGACGGACTGAGGGAGTTCTTC.